A selection of T cell receptor beta chains follows, all from one sample in a study of monozygotic twins with inflammatory bowel disease. TCRdb reworked the 5' RACE reads into one entry per CDR3 protein, no DNA. Here the sample table reports about 85,000 distinct CDR3 sequences. Sequencing was performed on blood. The receptors were sampled from a human donor with ulcerative colitis or Crohn's disease, or a healthy co-twin of an affected twin (not recorded which). CDR3s include the opening cysteine and the closing phenylalanine or tryptophan.

j_gene,v_gene,CDR3aa
TRBJ1-2,TRBV6-2/TRBV6-3,CASSYSTPGTGSKGNYGYTF
TRBJ2-5,TRBV7-2,CASSLASGKMGLLAGETQYF
TRBJ2-1,TRBV29-1,CSVGTGYNEQFF
TRBJ2-5,TRBV5-1,CASSLANGFFGAMRETQYF
TRBJ1-1,TRBV10-3,CAIQGPGNEAFF
TRBJ2-3,TRBV7-3,CASSLSPGTDTQYF
TRBJ1-3,TRBV20-1,CSASVPGGNTIYF
TRBJ1-5,TRBV10-3,CAISAGGGGIYSNQPQHF
TRBJ2-7,TRBV6-5,CASSYSRGSEQYF
TRBJ2-3,TRBV7-9,CASSRTGDTDTQYF
TRBJ2-3,TRBV3-1,CTSSPGVTSTDTQYF
TRBJ1-4,TRBV7-9,CASSLGAAGGGEKLFF
TRBJ2-7,TRBV18,CASSPPGQTYEQYF
TRBJ1-5,TRBV20-1,CSATTGLVNQPQHF
TRBJ2-5,TRBV7-2,CASSLKQVETQYF
TRBJ1-1,TRBV5-1,CASSLGTLNTEAFF
TRBJ2-1,TRBV5-5,CASRLRQNNEQFF
TRBJ1-5,TRBV12-3/TRBV12-4,CAIIKGNQPQHF
TRBJ1-2,TRBV2,CASTRQENYGYTF
TRBJ1-2,TRBV20-1,CSAREHLLGYGYTF
TRBJ1-1,TRBV7-2,CASSLGGAYTEAFF
TRBJ2-4,TRBV10-2,CASSEFISRFAKNIQYF
TRBJ2-1,TRBV3-1,CASSQGAGAAYNEQFF
TRBJ2-7,TRBV24-1,CATSDAQDGYYEQYF
TRBJ1-2,TRBV6-5,CASSYGGGANYGYTF
TRBJ2-4,TRBV20-1,CSARDQGDLQYF
TRBJ2-7,TRBV5-1,CASSKGQGPYEQYF
TRBJ1-6,TRBV5-4,CASSLGSSYNSPLHF
TRBJ2-1,TRBV6-5,CASSSQTGVHEQFF
TRBJ2-7,TRBV5-1,CASSLSKGRAYEQYF
TRBJ2-1,TRBV5-1,CASSLGQGRSEQFF
TRBJ2-2,TRBV11-3,CASSIQGGTGELFF
TRBJ2-3,TRBV18,CASSPQGAGTDTQYF
TRBJ1-3,TRBV9,CASSATGSGNTIYF
TRBJ2-5,TRBV5-6,CASSLSKPLTQYF
TRBJ1-6,TRBV12-3/TRBV12-4,CASSLFINPLQGLSPLHF
TRBJ2-1,TRBV18,CASSPTSNEQFF
TRBJ2-2,TRBV7-8,CASSLGGGAGELFF
TRBJ1-6,TRBV10-3,CAISESSGVGSPLHF